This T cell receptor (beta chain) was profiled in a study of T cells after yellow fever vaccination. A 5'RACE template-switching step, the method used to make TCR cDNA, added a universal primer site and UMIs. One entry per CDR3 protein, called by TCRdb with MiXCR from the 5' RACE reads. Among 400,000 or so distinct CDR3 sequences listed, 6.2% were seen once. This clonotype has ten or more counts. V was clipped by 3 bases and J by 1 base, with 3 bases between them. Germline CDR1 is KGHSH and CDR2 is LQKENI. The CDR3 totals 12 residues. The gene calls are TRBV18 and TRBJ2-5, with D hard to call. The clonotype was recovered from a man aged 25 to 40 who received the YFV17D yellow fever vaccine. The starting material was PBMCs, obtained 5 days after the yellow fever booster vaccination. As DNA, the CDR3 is TGTGCCAGCTCACCCGCCCAAGAGACCCAGTACTTC. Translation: CASSPAQETQYF.